The entry below describes one T cell receptor (beta chain). This receptor's antigen is unknown. The record has no base qualities; no much larger clone is one base away. This sample stems from a study of T cells in Graves' hyperthyroidism and ophthalmopathy (dated by TCRdb to the late 2010s). Study-wide context: Peripheral blood was sampled at the time of initial diagnosis, prior to any treatment. Prospective prediction of ophthalmopathy was tested in an independent validation cohort of fewer than 20 hyperthyroidism patients and around 16 patients who later progressed to ophthalmopathy. The approximately 90 discovery patients were randomly split 7:3 into training and test sets. TCR Vbeta CDR3 sequencing of 120 to 150 peripheral blood samples (43 ophthalmopathy, some 75 hyperthyroidism and about 17 progressor patients) is reported in the paper. In more than 5 Graves' hyperthyroidism patients, the study also compared T-cell repertoires from thyroid tissue with T-cell repertoires from blood. To identify distinguishing TCR V-J signatures, a discovery cohort of around 100 patients was used, comprising roughly 45 with Graves' ophthalmopathy and 57 with stable Graves' hyperthyroidism. Once sampling was done, hyperthyroidism patients were given methimazole at a starting dose of 30 mg daily, whereas ophthalmopathy patients were given high-dose intravenous methylprednisolone. Findings and caveats that apply to the study as a whole: Most expanded thyroid clonotypes (frequency above 0.001) were also found in blood, which suggests that blood repertoires may mirror thyroid immune responses. Sample size was not statistically predetermined, and investigators were not blinded to group allocation. In cross-validation, a model built on a 13 V-J signature told ophthalmopathy apart from stable hyperthyroidism with 85% to 90% sensitivity and 81% to 82% specificity, and in testing the same model reached 80%/75%. In validation, the model predicted progression to ophthalmopathy with roughly 66% sensitivity and roughly 75% specificity, a median of 6.5 months before onset.

V loses 3 bases, J loses 3 bases, and the germline ends lie 9 bases apart. From the cysteine up to the phenylalanine, the CDR3 has a length of 14 residues. Only the CDR3 region is kept as DNA, spanning 42 bases read in frame from base 1. In the ophthalmopathy patients, disease was moderately to severely active, with a Clinical Activity Score of 3 or more, a NOSPECS grade of 4 or more, and a duration of less than 3 months. Any patient with an uncontrolled infection, another autoimmune disease, pregnancy or lactation was excluded. Diagnoses were established on the basis of clinical symptoms, serum thyroxine and TRAb, thyroid ultrasound, and orbital computed tomography. Ficoll-Paque density gradient centrifugation was used to isolate PBMCs from about 10 ml of fresh peripheral blood. Trizol reagent was used to extract total RNA, and RNA quality was then checked on an Agilent 2100 Bioanalyzer. The TCR beta CDR3 regions were amplified from the RNA transcripts. For the first round of RT-PCR on the TCR CDR3, the HTBI primer set was used together with the Qiagen OneStep RT-PCR kit. Libraries were constructed in a second round of multiplex PCR, after which size selection and purification were carried out. Libraries were sequenced paired-end with 100 bp reads on an Illumina HiSeq2000. The published analysis was carried out like this. SOAPnuke was used to process the raw data, with reads discarded if the reads contained adapters or uncalled bases, had a mean Phred below 15, or lacked an exact constant-primer or identifier match. High-quality paired reads were merged using COPE v1.2.5, and each unique nucleotide sequence was defined as a clonotype. MiTCR v1.1 was used to align the clonotypes against IMGT TRBV, TRBD and TRBJ reference segments. The analysis was restricted to V-J combinations with a frequency above 0.0001, which together covered roughly 99% of the repertoires. A TCS score was defined as the ratio between F50 (clonal expansion) and ExV (chaos), using BLOSUM62-based TCRdist between CDR3 peptides within each V-J. Welch's t-statistics and random forest reduced 500 to 650 V-J features to some 14, which were used in a naive Bayes classifier (R e1071). TCRdb took the public reads, trimmed them with fastp at Q25, ran MiXCR for clone calling and kept in-frame beta chains. One record per CDR3 amino acid sequence lists the most common genes and DNA. The V and J calls and clone size come from TCRdb's table, not from the authors' own analysis. In all, the sample holds about 350,000 distinct CDR3 sequences, and around a sixth of those were seen once. Around 16% of the sample rests with the top ten.

Recombination connected TRBV12-3 or TRBV12-4 to TRBJ2-4; no confident D gene assignment can be made. What was sequenced was blood. The source is a woman in her forties with Graves' ophthalmopathy. In nucleotides, the sequence is TGTGCCAGCAGTTTTTGGCAGATCAAAAACATTCAGTACTTC. It encodes CASSFWQIKNIQYF.